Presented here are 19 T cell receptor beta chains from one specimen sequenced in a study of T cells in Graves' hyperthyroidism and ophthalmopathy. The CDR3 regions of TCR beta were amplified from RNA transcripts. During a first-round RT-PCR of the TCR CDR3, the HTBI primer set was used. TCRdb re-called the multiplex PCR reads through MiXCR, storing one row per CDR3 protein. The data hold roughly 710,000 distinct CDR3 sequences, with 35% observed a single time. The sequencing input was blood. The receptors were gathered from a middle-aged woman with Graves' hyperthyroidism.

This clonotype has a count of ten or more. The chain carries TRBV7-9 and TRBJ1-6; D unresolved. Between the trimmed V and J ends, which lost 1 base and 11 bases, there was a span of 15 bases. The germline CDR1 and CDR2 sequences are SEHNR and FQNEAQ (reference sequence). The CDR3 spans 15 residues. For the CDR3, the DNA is TGTGCCAGCAGCTTAGGCCAGCGAAAACTTACACCCCTCCACTTT. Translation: CASSLGQRKLTPLHF.

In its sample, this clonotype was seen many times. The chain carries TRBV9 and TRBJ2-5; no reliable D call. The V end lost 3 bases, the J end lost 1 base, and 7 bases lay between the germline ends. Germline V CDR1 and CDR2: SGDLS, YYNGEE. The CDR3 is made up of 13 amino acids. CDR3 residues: CASSAPPQETQYF. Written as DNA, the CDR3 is TGTGCCAGCAGCGCCCCCCCCCAAGAGACCCAGTACTTC.

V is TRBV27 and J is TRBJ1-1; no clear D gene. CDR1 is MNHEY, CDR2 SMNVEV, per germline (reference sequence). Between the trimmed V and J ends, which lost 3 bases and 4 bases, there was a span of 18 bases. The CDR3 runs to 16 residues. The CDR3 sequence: CASSLAGGSLGTEAFF. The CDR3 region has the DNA TGTGCCAGCAGTTTGGCAGGAGGGTCTCTCGGCACTGAAGCTTTCTTT.

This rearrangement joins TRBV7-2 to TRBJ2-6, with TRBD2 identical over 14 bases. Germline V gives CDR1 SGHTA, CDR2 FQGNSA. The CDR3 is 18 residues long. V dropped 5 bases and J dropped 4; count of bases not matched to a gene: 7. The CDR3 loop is CASSPRLAGGTGANVLTF. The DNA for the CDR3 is TGTGCCAGCAGCCCGAGACTAGCGGGGGGGACCGGGGCCAACGTCCTGACTTTC.

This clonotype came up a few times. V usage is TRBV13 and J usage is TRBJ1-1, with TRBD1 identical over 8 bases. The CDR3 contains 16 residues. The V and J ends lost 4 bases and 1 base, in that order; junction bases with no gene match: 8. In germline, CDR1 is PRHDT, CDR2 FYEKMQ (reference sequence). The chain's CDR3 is CASSSIIRGQNTEAFF. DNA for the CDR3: TGTGCCAGCAGCTCTATCATCAGGGGGCAGAACACTGAAGCTTTCTTT.

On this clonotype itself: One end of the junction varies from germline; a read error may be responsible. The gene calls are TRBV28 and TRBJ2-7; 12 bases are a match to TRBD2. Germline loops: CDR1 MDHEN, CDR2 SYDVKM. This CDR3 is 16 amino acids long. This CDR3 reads CASSWETSGSAYEEYF. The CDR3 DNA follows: TGTGCCAGCAGTTGGGAGACTAGCGGGAGCGCCTACGAGGAGTACTTC. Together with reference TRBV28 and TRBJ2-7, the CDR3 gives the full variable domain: DVKVTQSSRYLVKRTGEKVFLECVQDMDHENMFWYRQDPGLGLRLIYFSYDVKMKEKGDIPEGYSVSREKKERFSLILESASTNQTSMYLCASSWETSGSAYEEYFGPGTRLTVT.

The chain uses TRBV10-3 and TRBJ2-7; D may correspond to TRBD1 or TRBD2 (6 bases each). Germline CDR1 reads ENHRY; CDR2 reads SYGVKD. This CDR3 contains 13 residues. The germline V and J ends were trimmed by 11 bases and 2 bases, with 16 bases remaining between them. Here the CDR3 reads CASEGDTPYEQYF. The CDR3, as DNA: TGTGCCTCGGAGGGGGACACCCCCTACGAGCAGTACTTC.

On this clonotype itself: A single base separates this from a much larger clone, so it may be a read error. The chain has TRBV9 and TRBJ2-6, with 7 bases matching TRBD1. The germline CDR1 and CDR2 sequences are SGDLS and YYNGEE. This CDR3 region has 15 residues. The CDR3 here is CASSVEGAGANALTF. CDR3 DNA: TGTGCCAGCAGCGTAGAGGGGGCTGGGGCCAACGCCCTGACTTTC.

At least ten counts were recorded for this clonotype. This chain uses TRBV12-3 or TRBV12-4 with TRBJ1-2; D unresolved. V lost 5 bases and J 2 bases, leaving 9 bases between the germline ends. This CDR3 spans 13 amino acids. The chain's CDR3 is CASSAGPNYGYTF. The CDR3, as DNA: TGTGCCAGCAGTGCTGGGCCGAACTATGGCTACACCTTC.

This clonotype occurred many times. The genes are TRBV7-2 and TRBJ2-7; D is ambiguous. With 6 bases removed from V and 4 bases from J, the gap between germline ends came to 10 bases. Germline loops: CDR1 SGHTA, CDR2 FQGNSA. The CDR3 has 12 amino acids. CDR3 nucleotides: TGTGCCAGCAGTGCCACTTTGTACGAGCAGTACTTC. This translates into CASSATLYEQYF.

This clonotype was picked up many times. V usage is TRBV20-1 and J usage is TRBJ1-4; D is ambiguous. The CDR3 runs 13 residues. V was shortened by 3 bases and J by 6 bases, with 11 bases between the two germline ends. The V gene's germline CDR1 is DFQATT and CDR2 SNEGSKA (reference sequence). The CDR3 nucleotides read TGCAGTGCTAGCCGCAGGATGGATGAAAAACTGTTTTTT. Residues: CSASRRMDEKLFF.

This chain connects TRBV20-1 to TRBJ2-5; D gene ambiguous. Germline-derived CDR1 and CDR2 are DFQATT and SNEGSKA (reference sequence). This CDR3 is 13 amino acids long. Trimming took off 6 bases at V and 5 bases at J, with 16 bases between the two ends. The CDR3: CSASLVYGETQYF. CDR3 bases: TGCAGTGCGTCGCTAGTTTACGGGGAGACCCAGTACTTC.

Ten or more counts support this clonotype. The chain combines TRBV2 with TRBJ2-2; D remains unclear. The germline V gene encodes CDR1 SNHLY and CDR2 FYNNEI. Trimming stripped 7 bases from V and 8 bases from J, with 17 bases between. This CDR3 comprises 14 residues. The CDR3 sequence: CASNGLRASGELFF. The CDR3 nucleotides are TGTGCCAGCAATGGTCTTAGGGCGTCAGGGGAGCTGTTTTTT.

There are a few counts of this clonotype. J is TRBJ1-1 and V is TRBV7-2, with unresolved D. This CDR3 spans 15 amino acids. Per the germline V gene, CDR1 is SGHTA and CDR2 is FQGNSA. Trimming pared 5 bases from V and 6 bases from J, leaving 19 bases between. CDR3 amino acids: CASSQDKVSWSEAFF. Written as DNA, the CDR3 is TGTGCCAGCAGCCAAGATAAGGTTTCGTGGTCTGAAGCTTTCTTT.

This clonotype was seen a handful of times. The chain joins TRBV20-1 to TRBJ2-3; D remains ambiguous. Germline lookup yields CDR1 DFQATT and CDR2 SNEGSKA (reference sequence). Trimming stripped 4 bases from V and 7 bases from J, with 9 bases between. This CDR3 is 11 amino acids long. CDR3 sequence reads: CSATQLNTQYF. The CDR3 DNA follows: TGCAGTGCTACCCAATTAAATACGCAGTATTTT.

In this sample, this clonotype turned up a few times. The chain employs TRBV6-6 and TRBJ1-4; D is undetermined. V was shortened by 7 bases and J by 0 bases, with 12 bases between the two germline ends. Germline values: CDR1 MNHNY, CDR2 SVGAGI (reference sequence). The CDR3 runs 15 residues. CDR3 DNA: TGTGCCAGCACGGGCGGTCCCGCAACTAATGAAAAACTGTTTTTT. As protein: CASTGGPATNEKLFF.

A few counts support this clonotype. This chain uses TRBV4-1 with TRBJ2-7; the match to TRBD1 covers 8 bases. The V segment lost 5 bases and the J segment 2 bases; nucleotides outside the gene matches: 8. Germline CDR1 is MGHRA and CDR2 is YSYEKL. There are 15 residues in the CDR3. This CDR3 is CASSGPGQGPYEQYF. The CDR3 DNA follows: TGCGCCAGCAGCGGGCCCGGACAGGGTCCCTACGAGCAGTACTTC.

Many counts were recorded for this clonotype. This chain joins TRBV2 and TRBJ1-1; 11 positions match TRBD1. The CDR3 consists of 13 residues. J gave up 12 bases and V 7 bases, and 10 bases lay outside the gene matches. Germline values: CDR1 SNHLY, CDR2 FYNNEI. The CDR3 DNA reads TGTGCCAGCAAATCGGACAGGGGGCTTCTCACTTTCTTT. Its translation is CASKSDRGLLTFF.

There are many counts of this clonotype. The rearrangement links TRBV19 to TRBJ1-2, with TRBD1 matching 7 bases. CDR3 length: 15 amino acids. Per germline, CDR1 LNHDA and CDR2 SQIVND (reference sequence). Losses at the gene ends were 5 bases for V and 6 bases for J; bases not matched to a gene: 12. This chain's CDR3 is CASSPYHDRVNGYTF. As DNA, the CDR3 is TGTGCCAGTAGTCCCTACCACGACAGGGTCAATGGCTACACCTTC. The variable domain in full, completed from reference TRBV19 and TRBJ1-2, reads DGGITQSPKYLFRKEGQNVTLSCEQNLNHDAMYWYRQDPGQGLRLIYYSQIVNDFQKGDIAEGYSVSREKKESFPLTVTSAQKNPTAFYLCASSPYHDRVNGYTFGSGTRLTVV.